These 26 T cell receptor beta chains came from one sample sequenced in a study of T cells in women clearing cervical HPV infection. Method: immunoSEQ multiplex PCR; TCRdb's copy keeps in-frame clones and lacks some. This table lists about 29,000 clones. Sequenced: blood buffy coat. The receptors were sampled from a woman aged 18-70 years with a cervical HPV16 infection that either progressed to CIN3+ or cleared (not recorded which).

A remark on this clone: The CDR3 end is not reached by the read, which stops 3 residues before it; the germline J gene fills it in. The V call is TRBV2, the J call TRBJ1-1; TRBD1 might be the D (6 bases). The CDR3 has 13 residues. V dropped 4 bases and J dropped 5 bases, with 11 bases sitting between them. Germline V lookup: CDR1 SNHLY, CDR2 FYNNEI. The sequenced part of the CDR3 DNA is TGTGCCAGCAGTGTAGCAGGGGTGACTGAA. This codes for CASSVAGVTE. The whole CDR3 region reads CASSVAGVTEAFF.

Comments on this clone: Read sequence stops 3 residues before the CDR3 end, and the germline J gene provides the missing end. The genes are TRBV7-8 and TRBJ2-1; no definite D call. Germline V CDR1 and CDR2: SGHVS, FQNEAQ. The V end lost 4 bases, the J end lost 4 bases, and 5 bases lay between the germline ends. CDR3 length: 12 residues. CDR3 amino acids: CASSSLYNEQFF. Incomplete CDR3 DNA: TGTGCCAGCAGCTCCTTATACAATGAG.

In the case of this clone: The read comes to an end 3 residues before the CDR3 does, leaving the germline J gene to fill in the end. The chain employs TRBV7-8 and TRBJ1-5; 10 nucleotides agree with TRBD1. Germline V gene data show CDR1 as SGHVS and CDR2 as FQNEAQ. The V segment lost 2 bases and the J segment 4 bases; nucleotides outside the gene matches: 2. CDR3 length: 15 amino acids. The sequenced part of the CDR3 DNA is TGTGCCAGCAGCTTACTGGGACAGGGGAATCAGCCC. It codes for CASSLLGQGNQP. The whole CDR3 sequence reads CASSLLGQGNQPQHF.

A remark on this clone: Sequencing ends 3 residues short of the CDR3 end; the germline J gene provides the rest. This chain links TRBV29-1 with TRBJ2-5, with 7 positions matching TRBD1. From germline, CDR1 is SQVTM and CDR2 ANQGSEA. This CDR3 is built from 17 residues. V was pared by 6 bases and J by 5 bases, with 21 bases of the junction left unmatched. CDR3: CSVYAGTATGDLETQYF. The sequenced part of the CDR3 DNA is TGCAGCGTCTACGCCGGGACAGCAACGGGTGACTTGGAGACC.

Comments on this clone: The CDR3 end lies 3 residues beyond the end of the read and is filled in from the germline J gene. J is TRBJ2-1 and V is TRBV20-1; 8 bases are a match to TRBD1. V dropped 0 bases and J dropped 0; count of bases not matched to a gene: 1. The CDR3 is made up of 15 amino acids. Germline CDR1 and CDR2: DFQATT and SNEGSKA (reference sequence). The CDR3 loop reads CSARETGGSYNEQFF. The sequenced CDR3 bases are TGCAGTGCTAGAGAAACAGGGGGCTCCTACAATGAG.

To note about this clone: With the read ending 3 residues before the CDR3 end, the germline J gene is used to fill in that end. V gene TRBV19 combines with J gene TRBJ1-1; 7 bases match TRBD1. The CDR3 sequence is 15 residues long. The V gene end was trimmed by 2 bases and the J gene end by 5 bases; junction bases not matched to a gene: 8. Germline loops: CDR1 LNHDA, CDR2 SQIVND (reference sequence). CDR3 bases read: TGTGCCAGTAGTATAAAAGAAAACAGGGGAACTGAA. It is translated as CASSIKENRGTE. The full-length CDR3 reads as CASSIKENRGTEAFF.

On this clone: The read comes to an end 3 residues before the CDR3 does, leaving the germline J gene to fill in the end. The chain couples TRBV2 to TRBJ2-3; a weak D match, TRBD1 (5 bases). V gave up 7 bases and J gave up 2 bases, with 10 bases separating them. This CDR3 has 13 residues. The germline gives CDR1 SNHLY, CDR2 FYNNEI. CDR3 DNA, as far as it was read: TGTGCCAGCAAGGGGTACTCCACAGATACG. Its protein is CASKGYSTDT. The CDR3 reads in full as CASKGYSTDTQYF.

Remarks on this clone: Coverage ceases 3 residues before the CDR3 finishes, and the germline J gene fills in the end. The chain recombines TRBV5-1 with TRBJ2-7; tentatively, D is TRBD2 (6 bases). Deletions cut 3 bases from V and 2 bases from J, with 18 bases between. The CDR3 contains 16 residues. The germline gives CDR1 SGHRS, CDR2 YFSETQ. CDR3 sequence reads: CASSSILGGETYEQYF. CDR3 DNA (partial): TGCGCCAGCAGCTCCATATTGGGCGGGGAAACCTACGAG.

With respect to this clone: The read stops 3 residues short of the end of the CDR3; the missing end is completed from the germline J gene. The chain links TRBV4-1 to TRBJ2-7; 12 bases fit TRBD2. The V gene end was trimmed by 3 bases and the J gene end by 4 bases; junction bases not matched to a gene: 7. Per germline, CDR1 MGHRA and CDR2 YSYEKL. CDR3 length: 16 amino acids. The CDR3 spells CASSHNGLAGNYEQYF. The sequenced part of the CDR3 DNA is TGCGCCAGCAGCCATAATGGACTAGCGGGGAATTACGAG.

The CDR3 bases that were read are TGTGCCAGCTCACCTGGGACTAGCAGTGAG. Protein sequence: CASSPGTSSE. From start to end, the CDR3 is CASSPGTSSEQFF. The genes are TRBV18 and TRBJ2-1; TRBD2 aligns across 9 bases. The read halts 3 residues ahead of the CDR3 end, with the missing end drawn from the germline J gene. The CDR3 runs to 13 residues. V dropped 3 bases and J dropped 9; count of bases not matched to a gene: 3. Germline V gene data show CDR1 as KGHSH and CDR2 as LQKENI.

On this clone: The read finishes 3 residues shy of the CDR3 end, and the germline J gene is used to complete it. This chain connects TRBV7-2 to TRBJ2-5; the D gene is possibly TRBD1 (6 bases). The germline V and J ends were trimmed by 5 bases and 2 bases, with 12 bases remaining between them. The CDR3 has 14 residues. Per germline, CDR1 SGHTA and CDR2 FQGNSA. The sequenced part of the CDR3 DNA is TGTGCCAGCAGCCTGGGACACCAACAAGAGACC. Translating gives CASSLGHQQET. The full CDR3 reads CASSLGHQQETQYF.

Remarks on this clone: The CDR3 goes on 3 residues after the read ends, and that part is filled in from the germline J gene. This rearrangement joins TRBV20-1 to TRBJ2-7, with 8 bases that match TRBD1. The germline V gene encodes CDR1 DFQATT and CDR2 SNEGSKA (reference sequence). The CDR3 runs 14 residues. The V gene end was trimmed by 3 bases and the J gene end by 6 bases; junction bases not matched to a gene: 10. The CDR3 bases that were read are TGCAGTGCTAGGATTCCCCGGGACAGGAGCGAG. It encodes CSARIPRDRSE. The complete CDR3 protein is CSARIPRDRSEQYF.

CDR3 loop: CASSRDRGSMNTEAFF. The part of the CDR3 DNA that was read is TGCGCCAGCAGCCGTGACAGGGGGAGTATGAACACTGAA. The chain links TRBV5-1 to TRBJ1-1, with 9 positions matching TRBD1. The CDR3 extends 3 residues past the end of the read, so its final part is completed from the germline J gene. The CDR3 has 16 residues. Germline V lookup: CDR1 SGHRS, CDR2 YFSETQ. After removal of 4 bases from V and 0 bases from J, the junction contained 7 bases not matched to a gene.

Turning to this clone: The read stops 3 residues short of the end of the CDR3; the missing end is completed from the germline J gene. The genes are TRBV7-9 and TRBJ1-2; no reliable D call. CDR1 is SEHNR, CDR2 FQNEAQ, per germline (reference sequence). This CDR3 contains 12 residues. Trimming removed 5 bases at V and 6 bases at J, with 10 bases between. The CDR3 sequence: CASSPTIDGYTF. The DNA read from the CDR3 is TGTGCCAGCAGCCCGACTATCGATGGC.

In the case of this clone: The CDR3 goes on 3 residues after the read ends, and that part is filled in from the germline J gene. V and J are TRBV2 and TRBJ2-3, with D possibly TRBD1 on 6 matching bases. The CDR3 is 13 residues long. Germline V gene data show CDR1 as SNHLY and CDR2 as FYNNEI. With 5 bases removed from V and 4 bases from J, the gap between germline ends came to 10 bases. The CDR3 sequence is CASSRDMADTQYF. The CDR3 DNA, read in part, is TGTGCCAGCAGTCGGGACATGGCAGATACG.

On this clone itself: The CDR3 goes on 3 residues after the read ends, and that part is filled in from the germline J gene. V gene TRBV4-1 combines with J gene TRBJ2-7; D possibly uses TRBD1 or TRBD2 (5 bases each). CDR3 length equals 17 residues. Germline V gene lookup returns CDR1 MGHRA and CDR2 YSYEKL. The ends were cut back, 1 base at V and 4 bases at J, with 20 bases in the middle. The sequenced part of the CDR3 DNA is TGCGCCAGCAGCCAAGTCTTCAGGGAGTCCCCCCCTTACGAG. This translates into CASSQVFRESPPYE. The whole CDR3 sequence reads CASSQVFRESPPYEQYF.

With respect to this clone: From the germline J gene comes the end of the CDR3, since the read stops 3 residues before it. The chain carries TRBV18 and TRBJ2-3; D remains ambiguous. Between the trimmed V and J ends, which lost 0 bases and 4 bases, there was a span of 8 bases. Germline V lookup: CDR1 KGHSH, CDR2 LQKENI. This CDR3 comprises 14 residues. The part of the CDR3 DNA that was read is TGTGCCAGCTCACCACCGGGCAGACCAGATACG. Its protein product is CASSPPGRPDT. The whole CDR3 reads CASSPPGRPDTQYF.

As regards this clone: The observed sequence ends 3 residues before the CDR3 terminus, with the missing tail filled in from the germline J gene. The J gene is TRBJ1-2, the V gene TRBV18; 10 bases fit TRBD1. This CDR3 is built from 15 residues. Germline CDR1 is KGHSH and CDR2 is LQKENI. CDR3 DNA (partial): TGTGCCAGCTCACCGGATGACAGGGGGCCCTACGAC. Its protein is CASSPDDRGPYD. In full, the CDR3 reads CASSPDDRGPYDYTF.

Concerning this clone itself: Coverage ceases 3 residues before the CDR3 finishes, and the germline J gene fills in the end. The chain joins TRBV4-1 to TRBJ1-3, with a weak D call TRBD1 (5 bases). Trimming left V 5 bases short and J 0 bases short, with 14 bases between. From germline, CDR1 is MGHRA and CDR2 YSYEKL. This CDR3 region has 16 residues. The CDR3 is CASSYQQVYSGNTIYF. CDR3 DNA (partial): TGCGCCAGCAGCTACCAACAGGTGTACTCTGGAAACACC.

About this clone: With the read ending 3 residues before the CDR3 end, the germline J gene is used to fill in that end. V is TRBV20-1 and J is TRBJ1-1; D is unclear. This CDR3 spans 12 amino acids. Trimming left V 5 bases short and J 2 bases short, with 9 bases between. The germline gives CDR1 DFQATT, CDR2 SNEGSKA (reference sequence). Partial CDR3 DNA: TGCAGTGCTGGCAAGGGTAACACTGAA. Translated, it gives CSAGKGNTE. The whole CDR3 sequence reads CSAGKGNTEAFF.

Concerning this clone itself: The observed sequence ends 3 residues before the CDR3 terminus, with the missing tail filled in from the germline J gene. The gene calls are TRBV5-4 and TRBJ2-1, with 8 bases that match TRBD2. V was clipped by 0 bases and J by 7 bases; unmatched bases: 9. The CDR3 consists of 16 residues. Germline CDR1 and CDR2: SGHNT and YYREEE (reference sequence). CDR3 region: CASSLGSPGLGNEQFF. Partial CDR3 DNA: TGTGCCAGCAGCTTGGGCTCTCCGGGACTAGGGAATGAG.

With regard to this clone: Sequencing ends 3 residues short of the CDR3 end; the germline J gene provides the rest. The rearrangement uses TRBV20-1 and TRBJ2-7; D perhaps matches TRBD1 (6 bases). This CDR3 spans 14 amino acids. The V and J ends lost 1 base and 0 bases respectively, with 10 bases between them. Looked up from germline, CDR1 is DFQATT and CDR2 is SNEGSKA (reference sequence). The sequenced part of the CDR3 DNA is TGCAGTGCTAGAGTGGGACAACCCTCCTACGAG. Its protein product is CSARVGQPSYE. The full CDR3 is CSARVGQPSYEQYF.

With regard to this clone: The read falls 3 residues short of the CDR3 end, and the missing part is taken from the germline J gene. The rearrangement links TRBV7-9 to TRBJ1-4; 8 bases line up with TRBD1. The V segment lost 5 bases and the J segment 8 bases; nucleotides outside the gene matches: 10. This CDR3 spans 15 amino acids. Germline loops: CDR1 SEHNR, CDR2 FQNEAQ (reference sequence). The sequenced part of the CDR3 DNA is TGTGCCAGCAGCCCAACGGGACAGGTTGGCGAAAAA. Its translation is CASSPTGQVGEK. In full, the CDR3 reads CASSPTGQVGEKLFF.

In regard to this clone: The CDR3 is cut off 3 residues early in the read; its end comes from the germline J gene. The rearrangement joins TRBV19 to TRBJ2-7, with 10 positions matching TRBD2. J lost 0 bases, V lost 4 bases, and 9 bases had no gene match. The CDR3 runs to 17 residues. CDR1 is LNHDA, CDR2 SQIVND, per germline (reference sequence). The part of the CDR3 DNA that was read is TGTGCCAGTAGTAGGCTAGCGGGGGCCGCTTTCTCCTACGAG. Protein product: CASSRLAGAAFSYE. The full CDR3 protein reads CASSRLAGAAFSYEQYF. The full variable domain, its missing parts supplied by reference TRBV19 and TRBJ2-7, is DGGITQSPKYLFRKEGQNVTLSCEQNLNHDAMYWYRQDPGQGLRLIYYSQIVNDFQKGDIAEGYSVSREKKESFPLTVTSAQKNPTAFYLCASSRLAGAAFSYEQYFGPGTRLTVT.

A remark on this clone: The CDR3 end falls 3 residues outside the read, so it is completed with the germline J gene. The V and J genes are TRBV30 and TRBJ1-6, with unresolved D. The CDR3 has 15 amino acids. Trimming took 0 bases from V and 7 from J, leaving 13 bases between them. Germline CDR1 GTSNPN, CDR2 SVGIG (reference sequence). CDR3 protein: CAWSVRPGLNSPLHF. CDR3 DNA, as far as it was read: TGTGCCTGGAGTGTACGGCCAGGACTAAATTCACCC.

Turning to this clone: The CDR3 extends 3 residues past the end of the read, so its final part is completed from the germline J gene. This chain connects TRBV14 to TRBJ2-7; a possible D gene is TRBD2 (5 bases). The CDR3 totals 14 residues. V was shortened by 4 bases and J by 0 bases, with 10 bases between the two germline ends. Germline V gene data show CDR1 as SGHDN and CDR2 as FVKESK. This CDR3 reads CASSPSGLSYEQYF. CDR3 DNA, as far as it was read: TGTGCCAGCAGCCCAAGCGGACTCTCCTACGAG.